The clone carrying this TCR beta chain has a handful of counts. A process of 5'RACE template switching, which added a universal primer site and UMIs, was used to make TCR cDNA. Via MiXCR, TCRdb re-called the 5' RACE reads, giving one row per CDR3 protein. This table holds around 50,000 distinct CDR3 sequences, around 6.4% found once. Trimming stripped 0 bases from V and 7 bases from J, with 10 bases between. The CDR3 has 14 residues. CDR1 LGHNA and CDR2 YSLEER come from the germline V gene. The data originate from a study of T cells after yellow fever vaccination. Across the study: Preparation of the low-cell-number fractions used SMART-Seq v4 Ultra Low Input.

Study outcomes and limitations: Peaking faster, on day 5 versus 15, the secondary response was nonetheless weaker. Nearly all vaccine-responding clonotypes were undetectable in sorted memory subsets on day 0.

The receptor was derived from a man aged 25 to 45 who received the YFV17D yellow fever vaccine. The chain carries TRBV4-3 and TRBJ1-5, with a tentative D call TRBD1 (5 bases). The material sequenced was PBMCs, either bulk or a sorted T-cell subset (CD4+, CD8+, memory, or dextramer-sorted; not recorded which), taken 45 days after the yellow fever booster vaccination. CDR3 residues: CASSQEGGVQPQHF. The DNA of the CDR3 is TGCGCCAGCAGCCAAGAGGGGGGGGTGCAGCCCCAGCATTTT.